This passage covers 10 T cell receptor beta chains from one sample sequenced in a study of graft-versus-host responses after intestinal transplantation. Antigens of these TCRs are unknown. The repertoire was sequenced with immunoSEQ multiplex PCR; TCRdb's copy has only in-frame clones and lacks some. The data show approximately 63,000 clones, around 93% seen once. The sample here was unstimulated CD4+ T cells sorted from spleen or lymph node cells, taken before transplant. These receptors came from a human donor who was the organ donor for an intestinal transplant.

The CDR3 spells CASSRGTSTNEKLFF. For the CDR3, the DNA is TGTGCCAGCAGCCGGGGGACATCAACTAATGAAAAACTGTTTTTT. V and J are TRBV5-4 and TRBJ1-4, with D maybe TRBD1 (6 bases). This CDR3 has 15 residues. Deletions cut 4 bases from V and 0 bases from J, with 10 bases between. Per germline, CDR1 SGHNT and CDR2 YYREEE (reference sequence).

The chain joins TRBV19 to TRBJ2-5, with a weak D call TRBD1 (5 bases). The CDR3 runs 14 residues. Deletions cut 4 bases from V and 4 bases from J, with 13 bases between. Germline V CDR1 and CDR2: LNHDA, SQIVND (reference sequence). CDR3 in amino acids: CASSRAARGETQYF. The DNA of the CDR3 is TGTGCCAGTAGTAGGGCGGCTAGGGGAGAGACCCAGTACTTC.

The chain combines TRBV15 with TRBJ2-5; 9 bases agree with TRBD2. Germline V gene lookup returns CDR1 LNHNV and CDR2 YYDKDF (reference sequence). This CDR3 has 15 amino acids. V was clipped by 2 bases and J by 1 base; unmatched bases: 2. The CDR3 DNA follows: TGTGCCACCAGCAGACTAGCGGGGTTCCAAGAGACCCAGTACTTC. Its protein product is CATSRLAGFQETQYF.

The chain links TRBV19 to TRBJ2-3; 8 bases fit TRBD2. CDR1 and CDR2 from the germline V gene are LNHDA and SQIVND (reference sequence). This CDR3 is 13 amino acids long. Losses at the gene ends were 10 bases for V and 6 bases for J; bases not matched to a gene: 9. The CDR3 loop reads CAISSGAGDTQYF. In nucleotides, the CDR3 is TGTGCCATCAGTAGCGGGGCCGGGGATACGCAGTATTTT.

CDR3 nucleotide sequence: TGTGCCAGCAGCTACGACAGGGGGCTGGGCGCCTACGAGCAGTACTTC. It translates to CASSYDRGLGAYEQYF. The rearrangement joins TRBV5-6 to TRBJ2-7; TRBD1 matches at 10 bases. J gave up 2 bases and V 3 bases, and 8 bases lay outside the gene matches. CDR3 length: 16 amino acids. Germline V gene sequence: CDR1 SGHDT, CDR2 YYEEEE.

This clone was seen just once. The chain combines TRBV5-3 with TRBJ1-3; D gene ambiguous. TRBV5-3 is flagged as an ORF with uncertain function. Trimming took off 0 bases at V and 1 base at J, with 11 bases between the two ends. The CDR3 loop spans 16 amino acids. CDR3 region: CARSLAQSRSGNTIYF. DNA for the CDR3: TGTGCCAGAAGCTTGGCCCAGTCAAGATCTGGAAACACCATATATTTT.

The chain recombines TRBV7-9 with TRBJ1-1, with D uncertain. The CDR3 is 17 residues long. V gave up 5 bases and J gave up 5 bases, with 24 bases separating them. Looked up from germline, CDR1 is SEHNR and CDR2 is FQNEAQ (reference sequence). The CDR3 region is CASSPKRRMRENTEAFF. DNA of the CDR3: TGTGCCAGCAGCCCGAAAAGGCGCATGAGGGAGAATACTGAAGCTTTCTTT.

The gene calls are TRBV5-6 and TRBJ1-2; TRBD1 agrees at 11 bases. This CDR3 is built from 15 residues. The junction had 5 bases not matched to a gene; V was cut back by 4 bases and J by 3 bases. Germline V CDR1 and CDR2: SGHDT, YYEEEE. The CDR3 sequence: CASSTPGQGDYGYTF. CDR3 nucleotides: TGTGCCAGCAGCACTCCGGGACAGGGGGACTATGGCTACACCTTC.

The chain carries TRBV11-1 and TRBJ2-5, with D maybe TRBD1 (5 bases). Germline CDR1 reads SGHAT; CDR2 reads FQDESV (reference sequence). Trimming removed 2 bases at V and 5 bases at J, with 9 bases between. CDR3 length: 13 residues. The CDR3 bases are TGTGCCAGCAGCTTAAGGGGTTTGGAGACCCAGTACTTC. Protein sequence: CASSLRGLETQYF.

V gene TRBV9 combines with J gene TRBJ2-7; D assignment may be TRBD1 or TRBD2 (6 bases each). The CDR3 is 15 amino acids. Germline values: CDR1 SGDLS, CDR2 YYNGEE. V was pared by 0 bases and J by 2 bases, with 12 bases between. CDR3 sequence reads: CASSVEGGRAYEQYF. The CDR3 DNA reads TGTGCCAGCAGCGTAGAGGGGGGAAGGGCCTACGAGCAGTACTTC. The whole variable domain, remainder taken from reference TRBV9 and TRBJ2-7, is DSGVTQTPKHLITATGQRVTLRCSPRSGDLSVYWYQQSLDQGLQFLIQYYNGEERAKGNILERFSAQQFPDLHSELNLSSLELGDSALYFCASSVEGGRAYEQYFGPGTRLTVT.